Listed below are T cell receptor beta chains from one sample, sequenced in a study of radiotherapy plus CTLA-4 blockade in lung cancer. Method: immunoSEQ multiplex PCR; TCRdb's copy keeps in-frame clones and lacks some. The table shows tens of thousands of clones, with roughly 80% occurring only once. Sample: peripheral blood, taken from a patient treated with radiotherapy plus ipilimumab. The receptors come from a human donor with non-small cell lung cancer who had a partial response to radiotherapy plus ipilimumab. Both conserved end residues are part of each CDR3. D genes are given only for firm matches. Rows give clone size only sometimes, using once, few, many, or a class for an expanded clone.

j_gene,v_gene,d_gene,abundance,CDR3nt,CDR3aa
TRBJ1-1,TRBV12-5,TRBD1,once,TGTGCTAGTGGCAGGGGGGAGTCTGAAGCTTTCTTT,CASGRGESEAFF
TRBJ2-2,TRBV4-3,TRBD2,NA,TGCGCCAGCAGCCAGTGGAGTAGCGGGGGAGACACCGGGGAGCTGTTTTTT,CASSQWSSGGDTGELFF
TRBJ2-7,TRBV19,NA,NA,TGTGCCAGTAGCCAACAGAGCTCCTACGAGCAGTACTTC,CASSQQSSYEQYF
TRBJ2-5,TRBV15,TRBD2,few,TGTGCCACCAGCAGAAGCGGGGGGCCTCCAGAGACCCAGTACTTC,CATSRSGGPPETQYF
TRBJ2-4,TRBV6-1,TRBD1,NA,TGTGCCAGCAGTGCCGACAGGGGAGGCAAAAACAACGAGTACTTC,CASSADRGGKNNEYF
TRBJ1-2,TRBV5-4,NA,NA,TGTGCCAGCAGCTTGGCCTCGGACAAAACTAACTATGGCTACACCTTC,CASSLASDKTNYGYTF
TRBJ2-5,TRBV11-3,NA,NA,TGTGCCAGCAGCTTAGGCCAGGGGCCCCCCGGCGAGACCCAGTACTTC,CASSLGQGPPGETQYF
TRBJ2-5,TRBV11-3,TRBD1,NA,TGTGCCAGCAGCCCCGACAGGGATGAAGAGACCCAGTACTTC,CASSPDRDEETQYF
TRBJ2-7,TRBV30,NA,NA,TGTGCCTGGAGTGGATCGAGCTCCTACGAGCAGTACTTC,CAWSGSSSYEQYF
TRBJ2-7,TRBV6-1,NA,NA,TGTGCCAGCAGTGAGATCGGGGGGCTCAACTCCTACGAGCAGTACTTC,CASSEIGGLNSYEQYF
TRBJ2-3,TRBV5-1,TRBD1,NA,TGCGCCAGCAGCTTGGGACAGGGGGTTAGCACAGATACGCAGTATTTT,CASSLGQGVSTDTQYF
TRBJ2-3,TRBV9,NA,NA,TGTGCCAGCAGCGTCCGGATGCAACAGGATACGCAGTATTTT,CASSVRMQQDTQYF
TRBJ2-5,TRBV6-1,NA,NA,TGTGCCAGCAGTGAACTGTCGTCGGGCCAAGAGACCCAGTACTTC,CASSELSSGQETQYF
TRBJ1-2,TRBV28,TRBD1,NA,TGTGCCAGCAGGACAGGGGGATATGGCTACACCTTC,CASRTGGYGYTF
TRBJ2-4,TRBV30,TRBD2,once,TGTGCCTGGAGTGTAACGGGACTAAAAAACATTCAGTACTTC,CAWSVTGLKNIQYF
TRBJ2-5,TRBV19,NA,few,TGTGCCAGTAGTGCTCCGGGGACAACCCAAGAGACCCAGTACTTC,CASSAPGTTQETQYF
TRBJ2-3,TRBV4-1,TRBD1,NA,TGCGCCAGCAGCCCTTTAGGGACAGGGGGTTTCACAGATACGCAGTATTTT,CASSPLGTGGFTDTQYF
TRBJ1-5,TRBV6-1,TRBD1,NA,TGTGCCAGCAGTGAAGGGGTACAGGGGTATCAGCCCCAGCATTTT,CASSEGVQGYQPQHF
TRBJ2-3,TRBV11-2,NA,NA,TGTGCCAGCAGCTTGGGCTTCCTCACAGATACGCAGTATTTT,CASSLGFLTDTQYF
TRBJ2-7,TRBV7-9,NA,NA,TGTGCCAGCAGCTCACTCTCTGTGGTGGTGGGTCCAGGCGTCTACGAGCAGTACTTC,CASSSLSVVVGPGVYEQYF
TRBJ1-5,TRBV19,NA,NA,TGTGCCAGTAGTATAGAGGCGGCCTCTGGCAATCAGCCCCAGCATTTT,CASSIEAASGNQPQHF
TRBJ1-1,TRBV29-1,NA,NA,TGCAGCGTTGAACAGGGATCCAACACTGAAGCTTTCTTT,CSVEQGSNTEAFF
TRBJ2-3,TRBV9,TRBD1,few,TGTGCCAGCAGCGTCTACGGGACAGGGAGCACAGATACGCAGTATTTT,CASSVYGTGSTDTQYF
TRBJ2-3,TRBV7-6,NA,NA,TGTGCCAGCAGCCCCGCCGGGACTCCAGATACGCAGTATTTT,CASSPAGTPDTQYF
TRBJ1-1,TRBV19,NA,few,TGTGCCAGTAATCGGGAGGGGACTGAAGCTTTCTTT,CASNREGTEAFF
TRBJ1-2,TRBV6-1,TRBD1,NA,TGTGCCAGCGGGACAGGGGGCAGGGACTATGGCTACACCTTC,CASGTGGRDYGYTF
TRBJ2-3,TRBV6-6,NA,NA,TGTGCCAGCAGTCCCGGGGGTACAGATACGCAGTATTTT,CASSPGGTDTQYF
TRBJ2-7,TRBV7-9,NA,NA,TGTGCCAGCAGCTTAGCAGACCGGGACGAGCAGTACTTC,CASSLADRDEQYF
TRBJ1-2,TRBV5-1,NA,NA,TGCGCCAGCAGCTTGGCCGACGGGAACTATGGCTACACCTTC,CASSLADGNYGYTF
TRBJ1-1,TRBV6-6,NA,NA,TGTGCCAGCAGTTACCCTACGGGGGGACAGAACACTGAAGCTTTCTTT,CASSYPTGGQNTEAFF
TRBJ1-5,TRBV5-6,NA,NA,TGTGCCAGCAGCTTCCGGACAGCCATAAATCAGCCCCAGCATTTT,CASSFRTAINQPQHF
TRBJ1-1,TRBV9,NA,NA,TGTGCCAGCAGCGAAACCGGAGAATATAGAACTGAAGCTTTCTTT,CASSETGEYRTEAFF
TRBJ2-1,TRBV5-1,NA,NA,TGCGCCAGCAGTTCGGACGGGGTCAATGAGCAGTTCTTC,CASSSDGVNEQFF
TRBJ1-4,TRBV15,TRBD1,NA,TGTGCCACCAGCCTCCGGGACAGGTCTAATGAAAAACTGTTTTTT,CATSLRDRSNEKLFF
TRBJ2-7,TRBV27,TRBD2,NA,TGTGCCAGCAGTCAAGGGACTAGCGGGGCGCTCCGTGTGGGAGAGCAGTACTTC,CASSQGTSGALRVGEQYF
TRBJ2-1,TRBV7-2,NA,NA,TGTGCCAGCAGCTTAGCCTTCCACAGCTCCTACAATGAGCAGTTCTTC,CASSLAFHSSYNEQFF
TRBJ2-5,TRBV9,NA,NA,TGTGCCAGCAGCGGAAAAGACAGCCAAGAGACCCAGTACTTC,CASSGKDSQETQYF
TRBJ1-5,TRBV2,NA,NA,TGTGCCAGCAGTGAGTCCGGGTTGGGCAATCAGCCCCAGCATTTT,CASSESGLGNQPQHF
TRBJ1-2,TRBV6-6,TRBD1,NA,TGTGCCAGCAGCTTCACGGGACAGGGGGTGAATGGCTACACCTTC,CASSFTGQGVNGYTF
TRBJ1-2,TRBV18,TRBD1,NA,TGTGCCAGCTCACACGGACAGGGGGATGGCTACACCTTC,CASSHGQGDGYTF
TRBJ1-1,TRBV18,TRBD1,once,TGTGCCAGCTCACCACTTTCGGGACAGGGATCGAACACTGAAGCTTTCTTT,CASSPLSGQGSNTEAFF
TRBJ1-4,TRBV6-5,NA,NA,TGTGCCAGCAGAACGGGTGAAAAACTGTTTTTT,CASRTGEKLFF
TRBJ2-4,TRBV5-4,TRBD2,NA,TGTGCCAGCAGCGTTCGCGGGGGGGCCGGCAAAAACATTCAGTACTTC,CASSVRGGAGKNIQYF
TRBJ1-5,TRBV11-2,NA,NA,TGTGCCAGCAGCTTAGCGGGGGAGGGTCAGCCCCAGCATTTT,CASSLAGEGQPQHF
TRBJ2-2,TRBV11-2,NA,NA,TGTGCCAGCAGCTATTTCCCCCCGGGGGGCGCGAACACCGGGGAGCTGTTTTTT,CASSYFPPGGANTGELFF
TRBJ1-2,TRBV27,TRBD1,NA,TGTGCCAGCAGTTCCCTAGACAGGGCAAACTATGGCTACACCTTC,CASSSLDRANYGYTF
TRBJ2-1,TRBV7-9,TRBD2,NA,TGTGCCAGCAGCTTAGACCGGGGGGGGTACAATGAGCAGTTCTTC,CASSLDRGGYNEQFF
TRBJ1-5,TRBV5-1,NA,NA,TGCGCCAGCAGCTTGGATGGACAGCCCAATCAGCCCCAGCATTTT,CASSLDGQPNQPQHF
TRBJ2-7,TRBV6-6,TRBD1,NA,TGTGCCAGCACCCTAGGGACAGGGGGCGGTCAGTACTTC,CASTLGTGGGQYF
TRBJ1-6,TRBV18,NA,NA,TGTGCCAGCTCGCGGGGCCAGAACTATAATTCACCCCTCCACTTT,CASSRGQNYNSPLHF
TRBJ2-3,TRBV5-1,TRBD2,NA,TGCGCCAGCAGCTTGCCCGGGGGGGCAGGAGATACGCAGTATTTT,CASSLPGGAGDTQYF
TRBJ2-2,TRBV5-1,TRBD1,NA,TGCGCCAGCAGCCCGGGACAGGGTAGGACCGGGGAGCTGTTTTTT,CASSPGQGRTGELFF